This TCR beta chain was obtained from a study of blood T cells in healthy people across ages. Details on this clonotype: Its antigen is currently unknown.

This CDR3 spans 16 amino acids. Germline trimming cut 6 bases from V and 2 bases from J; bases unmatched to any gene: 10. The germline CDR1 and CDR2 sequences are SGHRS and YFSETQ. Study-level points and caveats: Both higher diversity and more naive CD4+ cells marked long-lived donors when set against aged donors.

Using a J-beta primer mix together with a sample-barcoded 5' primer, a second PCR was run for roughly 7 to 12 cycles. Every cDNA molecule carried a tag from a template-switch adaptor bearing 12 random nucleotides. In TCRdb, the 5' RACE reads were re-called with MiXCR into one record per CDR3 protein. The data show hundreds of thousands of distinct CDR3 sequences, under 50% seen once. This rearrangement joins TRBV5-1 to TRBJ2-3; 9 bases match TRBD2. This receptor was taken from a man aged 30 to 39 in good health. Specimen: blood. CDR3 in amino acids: CASKLSLAGHTDTQYF. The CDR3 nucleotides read TGCGCCAGCAAATTATCTCTAGCGGGGCACACAGATACGCAGTATTTT.